This T cell receptor (beta chain) was sequenced for a study of human T cells and chemical hapten exposure. Study at large: The variation in per-sample TCR yields arose mainly from small differences in pooled library volumes.

The time point denotes: patch test 2, 6 weeks after DPC sensitization. This sample's treatment: therapeutic diphenylcyclopropenone sensitization with weekly scalp DPC. Extraction of total RNA was performed on unfractionated whole blood. Trimming cost V 5 bases and J 1 base, with 11 bases left between them. There are 15 residues in the CDR3. Germline lookup yields CDR1 ENHRY and CDR2 SYGVKD. General study points: Once DPC sensitization occurred, TCRs above 1 in 1000 frequency showed no change.

The study used a library that attached unique molecular identifiers to individual cDNA molecules. Each CDR3 protein is one row after TCRdb ran MiXCR on the RACE reads. The data show about 380,000 distinct CDR3 sequences, with roughly 6.3% seen just once and 4.5% to 6% held by the top ten. This clonotype was detected only a few times. The target antigen is unknown. This receptor was obtained from a woman in her late teens or twenties with alopecia areata. Some clones in this sample may be carry-over from other donors' samples. This specimen was whole blood, taken in connection with sensitization to the hapten diphenylcyclopropenone (DPC). J is TRBJ2-2 and V is TRBV10-3; D is possibly TRBD1 (6 bases). CDR3 region: CAISSGTRNTGELFF. CDR3 nucleotides: TGTGCCATCAGTTCCGGGACACGGAACACCGGGGAGCTGTTTTTT.